The entry below gives a single T cell receptor beta chain sequence along with its context. Its antigen remains unidentified. No much larger clone exists at a distance of one base, and base qualities are not known. From a lookup of the germline V gene, CDR1 and CDR2 are SGHTA and FQGTGA. The CDR3 starts with the cysteine, ends with the phenylalanine, and has 15 residues. The entry retains the CDR3 DNA only, 45 bases that are in frame from base 1. The junction shows trimming of 5 bases on V and 1 base on J, and the gene matches do not reach 4 bases of it. The sample comes from a study of cytomegalovirus exposure and HLA in healthy donors (dated by TCRdb to about 2017). Study-level background: An earlier analysis of roughly 500 of the donors reported more than 250 Gb of sequence data and around 120 million unique TCR beta sequences from some 180 million T cells. An early release covering roughly 640 HLA-typed donors comprised approximately 300 gigabases of sequencing data and tens of millions of unique TCR sequences. Of the 300 to 450 genotyped donors, more than 75% were placed in the genetic ancestry cluster associated with self-reported Caucasian donors. The study aimed to test whether cataloging public T cell receptors could reveal signatures of past pathogen exposure. The study used immunosequencing to profile the T cell repertoires of approximately 630 subjects and linked those repertoires to cytomegalovirus serostatus. A separate validation cohort of about 110 different subjects was used in addition to the approximately 670-subject first cohort. To predict cytomegalovirus infection status, the study combined high-throughput TCR immunosequencing, statistical association of individual TCRs with disease status, and machine learning. A later analysis re-examined previously published TCR beta repertoires from around 670 donors and added high-resolution HLA genotyping to investigate patterns of TCR occurrence. In the later analysis, no new phenotypic data were used to find candidate immune exposures; instead, reliance was placed on TCR beta sequences and their occurrence across donors. An earlier analysis of some 500 of the donors applied high-throughput TCR beta sequencing to assess whether each TCR beta V gene segment acted as functional or pseudogenic. Donor age, sex, ethnicity and CMV serostatus were compiled together with the repertoire data. A later genetic analysis used genome-wide SNP genotypes for 398 of the 666 donors, treating that subset as a discovery cohort. Every repertoire in the discovery cohort had been generated on one and the same sequencing platform. Class I and class II HLA loci were covered by the typing at four-digit resolution. The number of typed donors differed by locus: about 620-630 for A, B, C, DRB1 and DQB1; approximately 540 for DQA1; 606 for DPA1; and 400 to 480 for DPB1. Four or five DR-DQ haplotypes were handled as single units for association and clustering because linkage in the cohort was strong. Across about 380 genotyped donors of the cohort, an average of about 250,000 unique TCR beta nucleotide sequences per donor were sequenced, and approximately 19% of those sequences were non-productive.

The method behind the library was the immunoSEQ multiplex PCR assay. For the multiplex PCR, a mixture combining 60 forward primers for TCR Vbeta segments and 13 reverse primers for TCR Jbeta segments was used. Amplification of the CDR3 region of rearranged TCR beta genes was performed with a multiplex PCR assay on genomic DNA. On the Illumina HiSeq System, the amplified TCR beta libraries were sequenced as 87-base-pair reads. As for how the authors treated the data: Across the 670 or so repertoires, a later analysis counted 75 million to 90 million unique TCR beta chains, some 11 million of which were shared by at least two donors. Raw reads were error-corrected and collapsed into unique sequences by a nearest-neighbor algorithm in which closely related sequences were merged to remove PCR and sequencing errors. Alignment of CDR3 sequences to IMGT reference sequences was used to assign V, D and J gene segments. For a sequence to be retained, a match of at least six nucleotides to both a V gene segment and a J gene segment was required. A rearrangement counted as productive if the CDR3 had no stop codons and remained in frame with V and J, and every other rearrangement counted as non-productive. Following IMGT convention, CDR3 was defined as the stretch from the second conserved V-encoded cysteine to the conserved J-encoded phenylalanine. Sequences without an unambiguous match to a single V gene segment were excluded from the earlier analysis of almost 600 of the donors. An earlier analysis of 500 to 600 of the donors classified V segments as functional when productive rearrangements were above 56.7% and as segregating when the standard deviation between donors was above 5%. A statistical classification framework was developed to diagnose cytomegalovirus status using the catalog of TCR beta chain sequences. A later analysis assigned V and J genes by comparing TCR nucleotide sequences with IMGT/GENE-DB human TR gene sequences. Using the TCRdist pipeline, a later analysis assigned CDR3 sequences along with most-parsimonious VDJ recombination scenarios. In a later analysis, each TCR beta chain was defined by its CDR3 amino acid sequence together with its V-gene family, and reads without a unique V-gene family were excluded. As a way to deal with suspected cross-contamination and a sequencing artifact, a later analysis dropped under 600 nucleotide sequences that were highly shared and had low generation probability. In a later analysis, a clonal expansion index was calculated for each public chain from normalized within-repertoire ranks of inferred template counts. Generation probabilities in a later analysis came from a VDJ recombination model fitted to out-of-frame rearrangements, and those results were checked against IGoR. In a later analysis, TCR-TCR, TCR-HLA and TCR-CMV co-occurrence was scored with hypergeometric tests, and a repertoire-size bias correction was applied to TCR pairs. In a later analysis, false discovery rates were estimated by permuting HLA or CMV assignments 20 times. In a later analysis, co-occurring TCRs were grouped using DBSCAN, with TCRdist sequence similarity added in when clustering inside HLA-allele-positive subsets. Co-occurrence clustering excluded repertoires with fewer than 30,000 or more than 120,000 public chains, plus five with anomalous nucleotide sharing. The table was pulled from immuneACCESS by TCRdb, which kept in-frame rearrangements only. Such tables lose some clones; where checked, under half of the loss comes from unresolved V genes, and the rest has no known cause. V, J and clone size are those of that table, while D and trimming were read from the DNA. Across this sample there are about 210,000 clones, with about 76% seen only once. The ten largest clones add up to approximately 0.36% of the sample.

What the authors observed across the whole study: In a later genetic analysis, fewer N-insertions in productive TCRs were reported among donors in an Asian-associated ancestry cluster than the roughly 670-donor mean. A total of 164 TCR beta chains were listed by the study as associated with cytomegalovirus. In vitro tests confirmed that a few of the cytomegalovirus-associated TCR beta chains recognize cytomegalovirus antigens. A cluster of highly shared sequence variants was judged likely to represent a technical artifact of the sequencing pipeline. While some public TCRs were present in many individuals, most TCR sequences turned up only very rarely across donors. A later analysis reported that several top co-occurrence clusters appeared linked to parvovirus B19, influenza, CMV and Epstein-Barr virus. Immune exposure information for the cohort was limited to CMV serostatus. Because some donors lacked HLA typing at each locus, the association tests relied only on the typed subset. The cohort was sequenced for TCR beta chains only, and without alpha or paired-chain data the features that could be detected were limited. Some IMGT-functional V segments, including TRBV6-2 and TRBV6-3, could not be told apart with the 87-base-pair reads, so those segments were excluded. When HLA alleles, especially DR and DQ, strongly co-occurred, attributing TCR associations to individual alleles was difficult. In a later analysis, HLA-associated TCR beta chains showed more clonal expansion and lower generation probabilities than non-associated chains that were equally common. The authors suggested that the approach could potentially be generalized to other disease states and immunological phenotypes. Linkage disequilibrium might explain the correlated functional status among segregating V segments, but an unknown experimental factor could not be excluded. The classifier was reported to diagnose cytomegalovirus status with high specificity and sensitivity in both the original and validation cohorts. Sequencing depth was assumed to be roughly uniform across donors in the presence/absence analyses, though that assumption may not hold. A further reported finding was that TCR beta sequences accurately predicted the HLA-A and HLA-B alleles for most subjects in the first cohort. The earlier analysis of around 600 of the donors excluded roughly 17 rarely observed V segments, including chromosome 9 orphons, because counts were too low. In an earlier analysis of 587 of the donors, most TCR beta V segments appeared in productive rearrangements about 87% or about 30% of the time, broadly matching IMGT annotations. A later analysis associated about 17,000 TCR beta sequences with specific HLA alleles at a false discovery rate of 0.05. An association between a missense DCLRE1C variant and V-gene and J-gene trimming of TCR beta chains was found in a later genetic analysis and replicated in an independent cohort. According to a later analysis, TCR association rates differed among HLA loci, with DRB1 alleles showing the most associated TCRs and HLA-C alleles showing the fewest. A later analysis found that most CMV-associated TCR beta chains appeared HLA-restricted, with HLA associations seemingly driven largely by CMV exposure.

In total, around 600 healthy bone marrow donors made up the cohort. At the time of sampling, every cohort member was nominally healthy, though immune exposures that went unrecorded were likely present. The donor was CMV seropositive and belonged to the group of 250 to 350 seropositive cohort members. A peripheral blood sample was provided by each donor, and peripheral blood mononuclear cells were used for TCR beta sequencing. The Qiagen DNeasy Blood Extraction Kit was used to extract genomic DNA from the blood cell samples. This sequence originates from a male donor in good health and CMV-seropositive. Sequences were obtained from PBMCs. The chain is encoded by TRBV7-3 joined to TRBJ2-2; 7 junctional bases match TRBD1. The bases read TGTGCCAGCAGCAGGACAGGCTTGAACACCGGGGAGCTGTTTTTT. Its protein is CASSRTGLNTGELFF.